This T cell receptor (beta chain) was sequenced for a study of radiotherapy plus CTLA-4 blockade in lung cancer. Study-level results: Response, reportedly, was best predicted by interferon-beta along with early blood T cell clone dynamics. Following radiotherapy plus ipilimumab, tumor-derived TCR clones expanded in the blood.

Sequencing used immunoSEQ multiplex PCR; TCRdb keeps in-frame clones, though not all of them. The table includes around 55,000 clones, approximately 82% detected once. Ipilimumab-mediated CTLA-4 blockade plus focal radiation was given to patients having chemo-refractory metastatic non-small-cell lung cancer. Concerning this clone itself: Its antigen is still unknown.

This CDR3 region has 13 residues. Germline V gene lookup returns CDR1 SGHTA and CDR2 FQGNSA. Trimming shortened V by 3 bases and J by 4 bases, and 8 bases separated the two germline ends. The source of this sequence is a human donor with non-small cell lung cancer whose response to radiotherapy plus ipilimumab could not be evaluated. Material: peripheral blood, obtained from a patient treated with radiotherapy plus ipilimumab. V is TRBV7-2 and J is TRBJ2-3; no clear D. CDR3 coding DNA: TGTGCCAGCAGCTTCTTTAGATCAGATACGCAGTATTTT. This encodes CASSFFRSDTQYF.